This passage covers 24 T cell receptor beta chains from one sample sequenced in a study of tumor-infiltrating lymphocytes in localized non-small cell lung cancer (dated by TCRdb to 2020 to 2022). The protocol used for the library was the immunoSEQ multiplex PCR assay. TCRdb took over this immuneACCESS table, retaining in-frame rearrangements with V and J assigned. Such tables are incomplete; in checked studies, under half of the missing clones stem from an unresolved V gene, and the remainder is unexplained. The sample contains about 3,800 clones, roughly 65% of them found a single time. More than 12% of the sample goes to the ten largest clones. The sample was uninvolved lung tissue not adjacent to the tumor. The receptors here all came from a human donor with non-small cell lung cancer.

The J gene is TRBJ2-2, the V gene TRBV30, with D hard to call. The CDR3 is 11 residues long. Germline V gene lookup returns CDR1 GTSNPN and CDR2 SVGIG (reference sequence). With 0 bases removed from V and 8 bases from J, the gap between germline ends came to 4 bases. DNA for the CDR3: TGTGCCTGGAGTGTCGGTGGGGAGCTGTTTTTT. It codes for CAWSVGGELFF.

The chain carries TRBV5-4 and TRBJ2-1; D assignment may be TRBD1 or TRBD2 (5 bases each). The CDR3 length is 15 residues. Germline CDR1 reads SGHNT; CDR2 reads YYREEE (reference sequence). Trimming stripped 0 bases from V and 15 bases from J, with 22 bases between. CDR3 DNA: TGTGCCAGCAGCTTGGCGAGTCGGGGCCTAAGGGGTCTGTTCTTC. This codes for CASSLASRGLRGLFF.

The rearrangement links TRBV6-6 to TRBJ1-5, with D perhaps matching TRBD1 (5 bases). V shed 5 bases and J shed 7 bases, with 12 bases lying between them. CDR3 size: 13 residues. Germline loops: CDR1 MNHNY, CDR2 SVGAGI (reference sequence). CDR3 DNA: TGTGCCAGCAGTACGACAGCTTTCCAGCCCCAGCATTTT. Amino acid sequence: CASSTTAFQPQHF.

The CDR3 loop is CASSSSGGLSYGYTF. CDR3 sequence (DNA): TGTGCCAGCAGCTCCTCGGGGGGTCTATCCTATGGCTACACCTTC. This sequence joins TRBV5-4 and TRBJ1-2; TRBD1 is a possible D gene (5 bases). Trimming took off 3 bases at V and 4 bases at J, with 16 bases between the two ends. The CDR3 runs to 15 residues. In germline, CDR1 is SGHNT, CDR2 YYREEE (reference sequence).

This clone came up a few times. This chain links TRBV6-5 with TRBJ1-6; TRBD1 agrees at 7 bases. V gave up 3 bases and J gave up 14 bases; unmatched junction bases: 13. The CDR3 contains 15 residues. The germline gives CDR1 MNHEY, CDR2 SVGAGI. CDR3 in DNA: TGTGCCAGCAGTTATGATCGAACAGGGGCCGGGGCCCTCCACTTT. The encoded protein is CASSYDRTGAGALHF.

The CDR3 sequence: CASSHRDRGTNEKLFF. CDR3 sequence (DNA): TGTGCCAGCAGTCACCGGGACAGGGGGACTAATGAAAAACTGTTTTTT. V usage is TRBV7-9 and J usage is TRBJ1-4; TRBD1 matches at 11 bases. The CDR3 is made up of 16 amino acids. V was clipped by 6 bases and J by 2 bases; unmatched bases: 5. Germline CDR1 SEHNR, CDR2 FQNEAQ (reference sequence).

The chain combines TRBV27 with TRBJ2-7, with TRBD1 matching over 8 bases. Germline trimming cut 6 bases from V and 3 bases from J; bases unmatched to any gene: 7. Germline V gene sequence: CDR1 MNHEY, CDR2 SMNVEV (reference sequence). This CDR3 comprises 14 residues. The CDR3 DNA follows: TGTGCCAGCAGACGGACAGGGCAAGGCTACGAGCAGTACTTC. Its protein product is CASRRTGQGYEQYF.

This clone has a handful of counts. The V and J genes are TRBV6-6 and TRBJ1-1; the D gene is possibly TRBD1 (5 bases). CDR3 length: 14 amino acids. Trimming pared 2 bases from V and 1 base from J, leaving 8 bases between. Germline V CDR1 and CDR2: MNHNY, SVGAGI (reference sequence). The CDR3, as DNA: TGTGCCAGCAGTTACACGAGGGGGAACACTGAAGCTTTCTTT. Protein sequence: CASSYTRGNTEAFF.

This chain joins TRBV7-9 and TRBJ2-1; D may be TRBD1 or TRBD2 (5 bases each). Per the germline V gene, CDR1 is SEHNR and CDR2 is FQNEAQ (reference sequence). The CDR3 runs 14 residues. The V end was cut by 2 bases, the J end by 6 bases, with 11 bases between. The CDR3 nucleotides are TGTGCCAGCAGCTTACTGGTCGGGACCAATGAGCAGTTCTTC. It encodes CASSLLVGTNEQFF.

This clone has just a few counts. The CDR3 sequence is CASIQTASGNTIYF. CDR3 in DNA: TGTGCCAGTATCCAGACAGCCTCTGGAAACACCATATATTTT. The V and J genes are TRBV19 and TRBJ1-3; possible D gene TRBD1, 5 bases. From germline, CDR1 is LNHDA and CDR2 SQIVND (reference sequence). V shed 7 bases and J shed 0 bases, with 10 bases lying between them. This CDR3 comprises 14 residues.

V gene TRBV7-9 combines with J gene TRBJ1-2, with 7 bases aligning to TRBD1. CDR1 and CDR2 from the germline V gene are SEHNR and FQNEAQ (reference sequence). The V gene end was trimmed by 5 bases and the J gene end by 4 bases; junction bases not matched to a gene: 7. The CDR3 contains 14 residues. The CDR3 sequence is CASSPTGPPYGYTF. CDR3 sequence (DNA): TGTGCCAGCAGCCCGACAGGGCCCCCCTATGGCTACACCTTC.

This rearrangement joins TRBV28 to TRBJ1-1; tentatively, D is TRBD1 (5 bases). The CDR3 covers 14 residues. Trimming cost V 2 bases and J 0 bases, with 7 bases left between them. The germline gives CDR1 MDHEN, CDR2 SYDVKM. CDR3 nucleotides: TGTGCCAGCAGTTTACCGGACATGAACACTGAAGCTTTCTTT. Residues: CASSLPDMNTEAFF.

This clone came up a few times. DNA of the CDR3: TGTGCCAGCAGCTTAGCAGGGGGCCTCTACGAGCAGTACTTC. This encodes CASSLAGGLYEQYF. The chain is built from TRBV7-2 and TRBJ2-7; 7 nucleotides line up with TRBD1. Germline V gene data show CDR1 as SGHTA and CDR2 as FQGNSA. CDR3 length: 14 residues. Germline trimming cut 0 bases from V and 3 bases from J; bases unmatched to any gene: 2.

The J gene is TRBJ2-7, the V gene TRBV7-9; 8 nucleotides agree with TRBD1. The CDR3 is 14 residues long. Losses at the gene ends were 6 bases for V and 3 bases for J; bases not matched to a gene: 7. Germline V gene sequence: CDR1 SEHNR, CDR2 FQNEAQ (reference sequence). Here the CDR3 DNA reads TGTGCCAGCAGTTTGACAGGGGTCAACTACGAGCAGTACTTC. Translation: CASSLTGVNYEQYF.

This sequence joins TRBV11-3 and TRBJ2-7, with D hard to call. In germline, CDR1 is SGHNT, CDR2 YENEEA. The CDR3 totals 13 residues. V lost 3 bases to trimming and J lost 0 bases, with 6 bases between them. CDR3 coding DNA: TGTGCCAGCAGCTTCGAGTCCTCCTACGAGCAGTACTTC. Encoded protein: CASSFESSYEQYF. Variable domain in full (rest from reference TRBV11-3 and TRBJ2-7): EAGVVQSPRYKIIEKKQPVAFWCNPISGHNTLYWYLQNLGQGPELLIRYENEEAVDDSQLPKDRFSAERLKGVDSTLKIQPAELGDSAVYLCASSFESSYEQYFGPGTRLTVT.

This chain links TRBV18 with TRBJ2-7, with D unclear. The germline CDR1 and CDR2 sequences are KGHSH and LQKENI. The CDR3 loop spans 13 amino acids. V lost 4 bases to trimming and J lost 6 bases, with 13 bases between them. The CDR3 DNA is TGTGCCAGCTCACGCATCCCCCTAACCGAGCAGTACTTC. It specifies CASSRIPLTEQYF.

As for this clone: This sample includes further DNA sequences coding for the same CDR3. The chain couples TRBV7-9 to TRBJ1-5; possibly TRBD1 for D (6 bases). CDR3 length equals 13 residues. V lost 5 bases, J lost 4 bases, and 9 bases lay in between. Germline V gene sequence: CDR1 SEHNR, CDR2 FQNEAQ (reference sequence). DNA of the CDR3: TGTGCCAGCAGCCGACAGGAGAATCAGCCCCAGCATTTT. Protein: CASSRQENQPQHF.

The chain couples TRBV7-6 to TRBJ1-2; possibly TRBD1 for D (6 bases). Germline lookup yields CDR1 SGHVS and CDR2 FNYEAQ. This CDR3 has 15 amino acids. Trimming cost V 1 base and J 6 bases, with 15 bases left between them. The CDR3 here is CASSLVVGGENGYTF. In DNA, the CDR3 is TGTGCCAGCAGCTTAGTGGTTGGGGGCGAAAATGGCTACACCTTC.

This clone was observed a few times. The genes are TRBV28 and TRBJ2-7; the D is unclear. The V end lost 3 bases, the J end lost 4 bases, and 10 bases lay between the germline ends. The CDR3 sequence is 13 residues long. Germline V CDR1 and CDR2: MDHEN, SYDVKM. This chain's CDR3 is CASSFLDKYEQYF. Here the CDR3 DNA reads TGTGCCAGCAGTTTCCTTGACAAGTACGAGCAGTACTTC.

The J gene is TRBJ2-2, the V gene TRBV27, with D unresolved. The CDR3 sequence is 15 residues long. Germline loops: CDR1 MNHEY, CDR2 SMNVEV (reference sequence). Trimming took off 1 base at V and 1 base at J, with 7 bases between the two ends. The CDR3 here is CASSLFLKNTGELFF. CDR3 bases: TGTGCCAGCAGTTTATTCCTAAAGAACACCGGGGAGCTGTTTTTT.

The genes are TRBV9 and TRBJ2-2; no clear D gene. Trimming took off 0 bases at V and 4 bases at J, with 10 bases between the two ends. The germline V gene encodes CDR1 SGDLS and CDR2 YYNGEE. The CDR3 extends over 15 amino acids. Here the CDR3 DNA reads TGTGCCAGCAGCGTAGGGCAGCTATCCACCGGGGAGCTGTTTTTT. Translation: CASSVGQLSTGELFF.

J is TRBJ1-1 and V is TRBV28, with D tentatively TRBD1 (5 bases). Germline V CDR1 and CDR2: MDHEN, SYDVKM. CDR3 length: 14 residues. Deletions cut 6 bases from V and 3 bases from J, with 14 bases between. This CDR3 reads CASRRTRGDTEAFF. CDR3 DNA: TGTGCCAGCAGACGCACTCGGGGGGACACTGAAGCTTTCTTT.

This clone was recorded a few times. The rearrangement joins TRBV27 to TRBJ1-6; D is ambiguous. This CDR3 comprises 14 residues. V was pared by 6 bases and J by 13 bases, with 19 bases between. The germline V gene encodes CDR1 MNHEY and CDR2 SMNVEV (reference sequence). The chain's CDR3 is CASSAEGGLGPLHF. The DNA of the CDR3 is TGTGCCAGCAGCGCTGAAGGTGGCCTAGGGCCCCTCCACTTT.

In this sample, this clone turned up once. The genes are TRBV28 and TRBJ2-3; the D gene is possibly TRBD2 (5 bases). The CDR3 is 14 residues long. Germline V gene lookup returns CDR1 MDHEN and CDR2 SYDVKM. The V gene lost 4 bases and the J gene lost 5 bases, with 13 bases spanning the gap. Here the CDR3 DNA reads TGTGCCAGCAGTTCGGACTCTAAAATAGATACGCAGTATTTT. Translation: CASSSDSKIDTQYF.